The 9 T cell receptor beta chains in this list originate from one sample, sequenced in a study of CD8+ T cells in alopecia areata. Sequencing relied on a cDNA template that was reverse transcribed from extracted RNA. The table came from immunoSEQ multiplex PCR; TCRdb's copy has only in-frame clones and leaves some out. The sample includes about 280,000 clones, 58% seen only once; the top ten take more than 1.5%. Indicated treatment: oral pan-JAK inhibitor, 5-10 mg twice daily. This specimen was CD4+ T cells sorted from blood, taken at week 24, from a patient treated with tofacitinib. These receptor sequences come from a human donor with alopecia areata.

The chain uses TRBV29-1 and TRBJ1-1; D ambiguous. There are 13 residues in the CDR3. Germline V gives CDR1 SQVTM, CDR2 ANQGSEA. Trimming took off 7 bases at V and 1 base at J, with 13 bases between the two ends. CDR3 nucleotide sequence: TGCAGCGCAGACGGGCCGGGGAACACTGAAGCTTTCTTT. Its protein is CSADGPGNTEAFF.

This chain joins TRBV15 and TRBJ2-7; D is perhaps TRBD2 (5 bases). V lost 0 bases, J lost 7 bases, and 13 bases lay in between. Looked up from germline, CDR1 is LNHNV and CDR2 is YYDKDF (reference sequence). The CDR3 runs 14 residues. The CDR3 region is CATSRDPVPGEQYF. Here the CDR3 DNA reads TGTGCCACCAGCAGAGACCCAGTCCCGGGGGAGCAGTACTTC. The full variable domain, completed using reference TRBV15 and TRBJ2-7, is DAMVIQNPRYQVTQFGKPVTLSCSQTLNHNVMYWYQQKSSQAPKLLFHYYDKDFNNEADTPDNFQSRRPNTSFCFLDIRSPGLGDTAMYLCATSRDPVPGEQYFGPGTRLTVT.

With regard to this clone: Additional DNA sequences in this sample encode the identical CDR3. The chain has TRBV29-1 and TRBJ2-5; TRBD2 matches 11 bases. V lost 1 base to trimming and J lost 7 bases; unmatched junction nucleotides: 8. This CDR3 spans 15 amino acids. Germline V lookup: CDR1 SQVTM, CDR2 ANQGSEA. The CDR3 bases are TGCAGCGTTGAAGGCCTAGCGGGGGGCCGGGGGACCCAGTACTTC. Translated, it gives CSVEGLAGGRGTQYF.

This clone has only a few counts. This chain uses TRBV29-1 with TRBJ1-1; 7 positions agree with TRBD1. CDR3 length: 14 amino acids. Germline V CDR1 and CDR2: SQVTM, ANQGSEA. The ends lost 6 bases at V and 1 base at J; junction bases unmatched: 8. The CDR3 protein is CSVAITGANTEAFF. The CDR3, as DNA: TGCAGCGTCGCCATTACAGGGGCGAACACTGAAGCTTTCTTT.

The chain recombines TRBV30 with TRBJ1-1; 8 bases agree with TRBD1. V trimming: 3 bases; J trimming: 0 bases; junction bases outside the gene matches: 9. There are 16 residues in the CDR3. The germline V gene encodes CDR1 GTSNPN and CDR2 SVGIG (reference sequence). The CDR3 loop is CAWRKSTGAMNTEAFF. The CDR3 DNA reads as TGTGCCTGGAGAAAGTCGACAGGGGCTATGAACACTGAAGCTTTCTTT.

V usage is TRBV20-1 and J usage is TRBJ2-5; D not resolved. Per the germline V gene, CDR1 is DFQATT and CDR2 is SNEGSKA (reference sequence). The CDR3 covers 8 residues. V was trimmed by 7 bases and J by 5 bases, leaving 2 bases between them. As DNA, the CDR3 is TGCAGTGTGGAGACCCAGTACTTC. Protein sequence: CSVETQYF.

J is TRBJ1-5 and V is TRBV7-6; possibly TRBD1 for D (5 bases). V was cut by 1 base and J by 4 bases, with 8 bases left in between. Germline lookup yields CDR1 SGHVS and CDR2 FNYEAQ. The CDR3 has 14 residues. The CDR3 loop reads CASSLGGWNQPQHF. DNA of the CDR3: TGTGCCAGCAGCTTAGGGGGGTGGAATCAGCCCCAGCATTTT.

V and J are TRBV14 and TRBJ2-1, with 8 bases fitting TRBD1. The CDR3 consists of 16 residues. CDR1 and CDR2 (germline): SGHDN, FVKESK. The J segment lost 7 bases and the V segment lost 4 bases, leaving 12 bases of the junction unmatched. The CDR3 region has the DNA TGTGCCAGCAGCCCCAACAGGGGGTTACGGTCGAATGAGCAGTTCTTC. Translating it yields CASSPNRGLRSNEQFF.

The chain recombines TRBV30 with TRBJ2-1; D might be TRBD1 (6 bases). This CDR3 region has 15 residues. V was trimmed by 2 bases and J by 7 bases, leaving 18 bases between them. Germline loops: CDR1 GTSNPN, CDR2 SVGIG (reference sequence). The CDR3 DNA reads as TGTGCCTGGAGTCAACCGACAGTGGGACAAAATGAGCAGTTCTTC. This sequence encodes CAWSQPTVGQNEQFF.